These 7 T cell receptor beta chains came from one sample sequenced in a study of graft-versus-host responses after intestinal transplantation. These TCRs are of unknown antigen specificity. Repertoires were generated with immunoSEQ multiplex PCR, while TCRdb's copy carries only in-frame clones and drops some. The sample carries more than 75,000 clones, around 93% recorded once. The source was unstimulated CD4+ T cells sorted from spleen or lymph node cells, collected before transplant. These receptors were collected from a human donor who was the organ donor for an intestinal transplant.

This chain links TRBV5-1 with TRBJ1-6, with D tentatively TRBD1 (6 bases). The CDR3 consists of 16 residues. V lost 4 bases, J lost 5 bases, and 16 bases lay in between. CDR1 and CDR2 (germline): SGHRS, YFSETQ. The CDR3 region has the DNA TGCGCCAGCAGCCTGGGACATTCAAACAATAATTCACCCCTCCACTTT. Its protein product is CASSLGHSNNNSPLHF. The variable domain in full, completed from reference TRBV5-1 and TRBJ1-6, reads KAGVTQTPRYLIKTRGQQVTLSCSPISGHRSVSWYQQTPGQGLQFLFEYFSETQRNKGNFPGRFSGRQFSNSRSEMNVSTLELGDSALYLCASSLGHSNNNSPLHFGNGTRLTVT.

The genes are TRBV11-2 and TRBJ1-5; unclear D gene. Between the trimmed V and J ends, which lost 1 base and 7 bases, there was a span of 5 bases. The germline gives CDR1 SGHAT, CDR2 FQNNGV. The CDR3 runs 12 residues. CDR3: CASSLVSQPQHF. CDR3 DNA sequence: TGTGCCAGCAGCTTAGTTAGCCAGCCCCAGCATTTT.

The chain combines TRBV28 with TRBJ2-5; 8 bases line up with TRBD2. V shed 8 bases, J shed 1 base, and the junction held 9 bases outside the gene matches. This CDR3 has 15 residues. Germline CDR1 and CDR2: MDHEN and SYDVKM. For the CDR3, the DNA is TGTGCCAGCGGTGGAGCGGGAGCCTCCCAAGAGACCCAGTACTTC. Amino acid sequence: CASGGAGASQETQYF.

The chain employs TRBV2 and TRBJ2-4, with D unclear. The CDR3 is 13 amino acids. In germline, CDR1 is SNHLY, CDR2 FYNNEI. Trimming removed 7 bases at V and 3 bases at J, with 10 bases between. As DNA, the CDR3 is TGTGCCAGCACCCAGGATCACAAAAACATTCAGTACTTC. Amino acid sequence: CASTQDHKNIQYF.

The chain carries TRBV6-1 and TRBJ2-3; the D gene is possibly TRBD2 (5 bases). The CDR3 loop spans 16 amino acids. Trimming took 2 bases from V and 5 from J, leaving 17 bases between them. Germline values: CDR1 MNHNS, CDR2 SASEGT. The CDR3 region is CASSEYLILARDTQYF. In nucleotides, the CDR3 is TGTGCCAGCAGTGAATATCTTATCCTAGCAAGAGATACGCAGTATTTT.

The rearrangement uses TRBV29-1 and TRBJ1-2; D gene unclear. Trimming shortened V by 6 bases and J by 7 bases, and 15 bases separated the two germline ends. The CDR3 is made up of 12 amino acids. Germline V gives CDR1 SQVTM, CDR2 ANQGSEA. This CDR3 is CSVREEVSGYTF. In nucleotides, the CDR3 is TGCAGCGTCCGCGAGGAGGTCAGTGGCTACACCTTC.

This chain links TRBV29-1 with TRBJ1-1; TRBD1 aligns across 7 bases. The CDR3 is 15 amino acids. Germline V gene lookup returns CDR1 SQVTM and CDR2 ANQGSEA. Trimming cost V 4 bases and J 4 bases; bases outside gene matches: 12. The CDR3 sequence is CSVAKTRGVITEAFF. CDR3 nucleotides: TGCAGCGTTGCTAAAACCAGGGGGGTGATCACTGAAGCTTTCTTT.